These T cell receptor beta chains were read from a single sample in a study of cytomegalovirus exposure and HLA in healthy donors. Repertoires were generated with immunoSEQ multiplex PCR, while TCRdb's copy carries only in-frame clones and drops some. The repertoire consists of tens of thousands of clones, with around 75% occurring once and the leading ten covering 51%. Input material: PBMCs. These receptors were obtained from a man aged 45-65 years in good health and CMV-seropositive. CDR3s include the opening cysteine and the closing phenylalanine or tryptophan. Fields, in order: J gene, D gene, clone size, V gene, CDR3 DNA, CDR3 protein. D genes are given only for firm matches. Clone sizes are given selectively: once, few, many, or a class where the clone is expanded.

j_gene: TRBJ1-4
d_gene: .
abundance: .
v_gene: TRBV29-1
CDR3nt: TGCAGCGTTACCACGACGGGAGAAAAACTGTTTTTT
CDR3aa: CSVTTTGEKLFF

j_gene: TRBJ1-6
d_gene: TRBD1
abundance: .
v_gene: TRBV7-9
CDR3nt: TGTGCCAGCAGCTCCCATGATGTTCAGGGGGTACGTTCACCCCTCCACTTT
CDR3aa: CASSSHDVQGVRSPLHF

j_gene: TRBJ1-3
d_gene: .
abundance: .
v_gene: TRBV19
CDR3nt: TGTGCCAGTAGGGCTAGCGGGGCTGGAAACACCATATATTTT
CDR3aa: CASRASGAGNTIYF

j_gene: TRBJ1-5
d_gene: .
abundance: .
v_gene: TRBV6-5
CDR3nt: TGTGCCAGCAGGTCGACAGGCGATAATCAGCCCCAGCATTTT
CDR3aa: CASRSTGDNQPQHF

j_gene: TRBJ2-5
d_gene: TRBD2
abundance: .
v_gene: TRBV28
CDR3nt: TGTGCCAGCAGTTTACCCGGTAGCGGGGTCCAAGAGACCCAGTACTTC
CDR3aa: CASSLPGSGVQETQYF

j_gene: TRBJ2-7
d_gene: TRBD1
abundance: .
v_gene: TRBV6-5
CDR3nt: TGTGCCAGCAGCCGATCCGGGACAGGCTCCTACGAGCAGTACTTC
CDR3aa: CASSRSGTGSYEQYF

j_gene: TRBJ2-1
d_gene: .
abundance: once
v_gene: TRBV27
CDR3nt: TGTGCCAGCAGACTTGTTTTCTCCTACAATGAGCAGTTCTTC
CDR3aa: CASRLVFSYNEQFF

j_gene: TRBJ2-7
d_gene: TRBD2
abundance: .
v_gene: TRBV27
CDR3nt: TGTGCCAGCAGTTTTACTCCGACTAGCGGGAGTTCCCACGAGCAGTACTTC
CDR3aa: CASSFTPTSGSSHEQYF

j_gene: TRBJ1-4
d_gene: TRBD1
abundance: .
v_gene: TRBV6-6
CDR3nt: TGTGCCAGCAGTTACTCTGCAGGGGGCGAAAAACTGTTTTTT
CDR3aa: CASSYSAGGEKLFF

j_gene: TRBJ1-1
d_gene: TRBD1
abundance: .
v_gene: TRBV5-8
CDR3nt: TGTGCCAGCAGCCCCAGACAGGGGGCGCGGTATAAGAACACTGAAGCTTTCTTT
CDR3aa: CASSPRQGARYKNTEAFF

j_gene: TRBJ2-5
d_gene: TRBD2
abundance: .
v_gene: TRBV27
CDR3nt: TGTGCCAGCAGGTTAGCGGGGGGCCCCCAGGAGACCCAGTACTTC
CDR3aa: CASRLAGGPQETQYF

j_gene: TRBJ2-6
d_gene: .
abundance: .
v_gene: TRBV28
CDR3nt: TGTGCCAGCAGGGGACACCACTCTGGGGCCAACGTCCTGACTTTC
CDR3aa: CASRGHHSGANVLTF

j_gene: TRBJ2-3
d_gene: .
abundance: .
v_gene: TRBV28
CDR3nt: TGTGCCATCCAGAAGGAGACTAGCACAGATACGCAGTATTTT
CDR3aa: CAIQKETSTDTQYF

j_gene: TRBJ2-7
d_gene: .
abundance: .
v_gene: TRBV25-1
CDR3nt: TGTGCCAGCAGCACTTTCGGGGAGCAGTACTTC
CDR3aa: CASSTFGEQYF

j_gene: TRBJ1-4
d_gene: .
abundance: once
v_gene: TRBV19
CDR3nt: TGTGCCAGTAGTGCCAGGGAATCTAATGAAAAACTGTTTTTT
CDR3aa: CASSARESNEKLFF

j_gene: TRBJ2-7
d_gene: TRBD2
abundance: once
v_gene: TRBV28
CDR3nt: TGTGCCAGCAGCATAGCGGGAGGCTCCTACGAGCAGTACTTC
CDR3aa: CASSIAGGSYEQYF

j_gene: TRBJ2-3
d_gene: TRBD2
abundance: .
v_gene: TRBV28
CDR3nt: TGTGCCAGCAGCCCTCCCCCCCATACTAGCGGAAACACAGATACGCAGTATTTT
CDR3aa: CASSPPPHTSGNTDTQYF

j_gene: TRBJ2-7
d_gene: .
abundance: .
v_gene: TRBV7-3
CDR3nt: TGTGCCAGCAGCCCCCGTGGGGGGAGCTCCTACGAGCAGTACTTC
CDR3aa: CASSPRGGSSYEQYF

j_gene: TRBJ2-7
d_gene: .
abundance: .
v_gene: TRBV7-9
CDR3nt: TGTGCCAGCAGCTTAGATTCTAACGAGCAGTACTTC
CDR3aa: CASSLDSNEQYF

j_gene: TRBJ2-7
d_gene: .
abundance: .
v_gene: TRBV19
CDR3nt: TGTGCCAATGCAGACGGAGAGCTCTACGAGCAGTACTTC
CDR3aa: CANADGELYEQYF

j_gene: TRBJ1-1
d_gene: .
abundance: few
v_gene: TRBV4-3
CDR3nt: TGCGCCAGCAGCCCACCAGCTAGGAACGCTGAAGCTTTCTTT
CDR3aa: CASSPPARNAEAFF

j_gene: TRBJ1-5
d_gene: TRBD1
abundance: .
v_gene: TRBV30
CDR3nt: TGTGCCTGGAGACGCAGGGGGGTGATTGATCAGCCCCAGCATTTT
CDR3aa: CAWRRRGVIDQPQHF

j_gene: TRBJ2-7
d_gene: .
abundance: once
v_gene: TRBV7-2
CDR3nt: TGTGCCAGCAGCTCCCAGGGGGGTCAATACGAGCAGTACTTC
CDR3aa: CASSSQGGQYEQYF